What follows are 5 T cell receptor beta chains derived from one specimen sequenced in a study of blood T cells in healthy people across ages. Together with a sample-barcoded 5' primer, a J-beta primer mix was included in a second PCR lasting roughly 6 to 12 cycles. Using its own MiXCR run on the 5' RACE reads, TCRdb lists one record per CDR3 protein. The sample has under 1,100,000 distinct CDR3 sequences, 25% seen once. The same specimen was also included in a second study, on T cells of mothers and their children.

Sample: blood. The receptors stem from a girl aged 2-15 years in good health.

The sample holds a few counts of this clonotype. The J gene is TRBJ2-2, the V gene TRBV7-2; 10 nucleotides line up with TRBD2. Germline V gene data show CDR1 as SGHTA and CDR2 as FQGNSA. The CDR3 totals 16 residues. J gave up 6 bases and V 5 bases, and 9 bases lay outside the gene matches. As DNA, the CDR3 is TGTGCCAGCAGCCGATTTAGCGGGGGGATCCCCGGGGAGCTGTTTTTT. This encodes CASSRFSGGIPGELFF. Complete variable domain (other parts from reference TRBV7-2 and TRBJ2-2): GAGVSQSPSNKVTEKGKDVELRCDPISGHTALYWYRQSLGQGLEFLIYFQGNSAPDKSGLPSDRFSAERTGGSVSTLTIQRTQQEDSAVYLCASSRFSGGIPGELFFGEGSRLTVL.

The CDR3 loop reads CASSAIQELPWGNEQFF. The CDR3, as DNA: TGTGCCAGCAGCGCTATCCAGGAACTCCCCTGGGGGAATGAGCAGTTCTTC. The rearrangement joins TRBV4-2 to TRBJ2-1; D tentatively reads TRBD1 or TRBD2 (5 bases each). V was clipped by 5 bases and J by 7 bases, with 24 bases between them. This CDR3 has 17 amino acids. CDR1 and CDR2 from the germline V gene are LGHNA and YNFKEQ.

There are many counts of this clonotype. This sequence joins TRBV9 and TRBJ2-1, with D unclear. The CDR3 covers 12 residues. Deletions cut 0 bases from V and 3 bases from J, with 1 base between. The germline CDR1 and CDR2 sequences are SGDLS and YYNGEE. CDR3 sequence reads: CASSVGYNEQFF. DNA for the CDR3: TGTGCCAGCAGCGTAGGCTACAATGAGCAGTTCTTC.

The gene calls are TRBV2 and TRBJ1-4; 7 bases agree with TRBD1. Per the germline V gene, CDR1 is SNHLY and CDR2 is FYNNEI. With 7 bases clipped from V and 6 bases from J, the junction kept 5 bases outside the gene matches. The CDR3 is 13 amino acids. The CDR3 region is CASTQTGYEKLFF. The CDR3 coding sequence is TGTGCCAGCACTCAGACAGGGTATGAAAAACTGTTTTTT.

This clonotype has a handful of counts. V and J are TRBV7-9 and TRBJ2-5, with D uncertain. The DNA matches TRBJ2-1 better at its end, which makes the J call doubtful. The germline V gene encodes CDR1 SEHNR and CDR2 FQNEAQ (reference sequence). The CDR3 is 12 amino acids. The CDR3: CASGIWVNEQFF. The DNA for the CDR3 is TGTGCCAGCGGTATTTGGGTCAATGAGCAGTTCTTC.